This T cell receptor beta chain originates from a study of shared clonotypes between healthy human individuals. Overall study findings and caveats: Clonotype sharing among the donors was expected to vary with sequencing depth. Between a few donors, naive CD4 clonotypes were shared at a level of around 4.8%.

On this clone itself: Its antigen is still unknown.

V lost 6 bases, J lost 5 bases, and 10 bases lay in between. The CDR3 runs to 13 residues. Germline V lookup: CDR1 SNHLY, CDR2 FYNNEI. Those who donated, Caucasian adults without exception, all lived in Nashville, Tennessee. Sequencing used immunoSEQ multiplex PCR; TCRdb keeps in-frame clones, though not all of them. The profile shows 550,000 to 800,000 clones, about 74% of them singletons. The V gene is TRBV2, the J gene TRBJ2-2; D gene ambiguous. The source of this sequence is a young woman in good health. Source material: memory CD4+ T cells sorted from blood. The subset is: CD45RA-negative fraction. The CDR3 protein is CASSRDKTGELFF. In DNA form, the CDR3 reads TGTGCCAGCAGCCGAGATAAAACCGGGGAGCTGTTTTTT.